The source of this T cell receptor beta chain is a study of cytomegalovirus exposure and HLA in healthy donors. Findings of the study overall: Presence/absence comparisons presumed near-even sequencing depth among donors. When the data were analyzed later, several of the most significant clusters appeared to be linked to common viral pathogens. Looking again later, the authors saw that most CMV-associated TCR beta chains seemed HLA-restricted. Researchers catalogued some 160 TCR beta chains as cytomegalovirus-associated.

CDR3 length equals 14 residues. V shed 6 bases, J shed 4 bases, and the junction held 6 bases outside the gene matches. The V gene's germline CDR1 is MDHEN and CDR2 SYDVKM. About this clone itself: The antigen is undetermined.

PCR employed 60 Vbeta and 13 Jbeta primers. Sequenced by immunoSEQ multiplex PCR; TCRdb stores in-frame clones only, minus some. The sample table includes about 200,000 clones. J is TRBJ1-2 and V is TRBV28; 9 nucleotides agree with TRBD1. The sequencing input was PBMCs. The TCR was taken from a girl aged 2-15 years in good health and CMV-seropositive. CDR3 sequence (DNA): TGTGCCAGCAGCCCCGGGACAGGGCGCTATGGCTACACCTTC. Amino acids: CASSPGTGRYGYTF.